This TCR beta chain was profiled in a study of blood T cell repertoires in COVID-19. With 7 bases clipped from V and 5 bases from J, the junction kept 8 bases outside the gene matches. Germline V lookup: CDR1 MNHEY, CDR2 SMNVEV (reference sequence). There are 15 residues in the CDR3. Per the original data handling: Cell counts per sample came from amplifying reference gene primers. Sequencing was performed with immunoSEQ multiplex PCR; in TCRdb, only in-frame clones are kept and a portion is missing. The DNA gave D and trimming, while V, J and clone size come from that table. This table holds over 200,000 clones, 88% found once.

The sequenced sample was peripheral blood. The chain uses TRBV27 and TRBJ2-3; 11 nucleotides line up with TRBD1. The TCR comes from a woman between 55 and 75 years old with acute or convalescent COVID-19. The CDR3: CASTRRTGGEDTQYF. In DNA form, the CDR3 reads TGTGCCAGCACCCGACGGACAGGGGGCGAAGATACGCAGTATTTT.